This T cell receptor beta chain was identified during a study of graft-versus-host responses after intestinal transplantation. Study in general: Multivisceral, liver-intestinal, or isolated intestinal transplants were received by the recipients.

TCRdb's copy holds only in-frame clones and misses some; the assay was immunoSEQ multiplex PCR. Of more than 80,000 clones in the sample, about 89% were seen once. The V gene end was trimmed by 6 bases and the J gene end by 2 bases; junction bases not matched to a gene: 2. Germline V gives CDR1 SNHLY, CDR2 FYNNEI. There are 13 residues in the CDR3. Findings of the study overall: Early post-transplant falls in HvG clones accompanied the peak levels of circulating GvH clones. Some patients had graft-donor T cell macrochimerism. In their allografts, the ratios of graft-versus-host to host-versus-graft T cell clones were high.

As for this clone: Antigen specificity is unknown.

V is TRBV2 and J is TRBJ2-5, with 8 positions matching TRBD2. Specimen: unstimulated CD4+ T cells sorted from spleen or lymph node cells, collected before intestinal transplant. This receptor was identified in a human donor who received an intestinal transplant. The CDR3 sequence is CASSPSGQETQYF. The CDR3 DNA sequence: TGTGCCAGCAGCCCTAGCGGGCAAGAGACCCAGTACTTC.